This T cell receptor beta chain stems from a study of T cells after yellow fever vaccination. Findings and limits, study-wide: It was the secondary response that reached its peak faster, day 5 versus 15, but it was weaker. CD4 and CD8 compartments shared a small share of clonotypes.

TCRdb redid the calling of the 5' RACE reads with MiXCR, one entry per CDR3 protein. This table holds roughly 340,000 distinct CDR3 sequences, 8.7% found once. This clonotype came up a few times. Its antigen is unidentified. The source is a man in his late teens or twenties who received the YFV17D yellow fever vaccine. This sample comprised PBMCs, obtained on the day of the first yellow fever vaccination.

The CDR3 nucleotides read TGTGCCAGCACCCCTGGTGGTAGCTGGCGCCCAGATACGCAGTATTTT. This codes for CASTPGGSWRPDTQYF. This sequence joins TRBV7-2 and TRBJ2-3; D is undetermined. This CDR3 is 16 amino acids long. In germline, CDR1 is SGHTA, CDR2 FQGNSA. Deletions cut 7 bases from V and 4 bases from J, with 21 bases between.